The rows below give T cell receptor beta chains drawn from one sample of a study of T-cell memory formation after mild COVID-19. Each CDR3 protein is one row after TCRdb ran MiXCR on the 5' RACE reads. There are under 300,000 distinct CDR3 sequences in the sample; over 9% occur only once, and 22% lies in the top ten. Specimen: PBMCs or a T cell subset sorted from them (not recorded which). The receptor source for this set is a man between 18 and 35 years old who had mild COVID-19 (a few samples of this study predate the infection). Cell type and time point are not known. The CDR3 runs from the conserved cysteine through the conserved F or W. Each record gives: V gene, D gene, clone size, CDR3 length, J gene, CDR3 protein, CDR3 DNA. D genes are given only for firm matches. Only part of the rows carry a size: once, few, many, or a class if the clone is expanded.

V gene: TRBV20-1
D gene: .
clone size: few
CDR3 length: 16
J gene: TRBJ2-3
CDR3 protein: CSAPTDDRKSTDTQYF
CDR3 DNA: TGCAGTGCTCCCACCGACGACAGAAAAAGCACAGATACGCAGTATTTT

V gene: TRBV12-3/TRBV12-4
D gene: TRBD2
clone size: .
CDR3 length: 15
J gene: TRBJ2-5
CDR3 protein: CASRVLAGRGETQYF
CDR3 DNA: TGTGCCAGCAGGGTACTAGCGGGGCGGGGAGAGACCCAGTACTTC

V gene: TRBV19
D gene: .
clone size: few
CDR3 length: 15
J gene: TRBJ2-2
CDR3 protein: CASSISGSLTGELFF
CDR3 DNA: TGTGCCAGTAGTATATCAGGGAGTCTCACCGGGGAGCTGTTTTTT

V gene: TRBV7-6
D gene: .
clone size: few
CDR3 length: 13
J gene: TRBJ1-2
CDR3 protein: CASSPLAAYGYTF
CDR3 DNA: TGTGCCAGCAGCCCCCTTGCAGCCTATGGCTACACCTTC

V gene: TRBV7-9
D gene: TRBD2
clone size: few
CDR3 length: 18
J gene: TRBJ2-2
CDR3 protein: CASSQRLSAGGNTGELFF
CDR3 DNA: TGTGCCAGCAGCCAACGCCTCTCAGCGGGGGGTAACACCGGGGAGCTGTTTTTT

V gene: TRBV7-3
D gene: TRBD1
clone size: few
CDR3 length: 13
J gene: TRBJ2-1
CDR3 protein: CASSWGQANEQFF
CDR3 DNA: TGTGCCAGCAGCTGGGGACAGGCCAATGAGCAGTTCTTC

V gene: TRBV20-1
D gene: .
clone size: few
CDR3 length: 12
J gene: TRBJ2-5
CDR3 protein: CSARGGPETQYF
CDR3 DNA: TGCAGTGCTAGAGGGGGGCCGGAGACCCAGTACTTC

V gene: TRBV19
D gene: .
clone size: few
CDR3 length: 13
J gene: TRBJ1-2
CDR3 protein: CASSMVRGGGYTF
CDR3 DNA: TGTGCCAGTAGTATGGTCCGGGGCGGAGGCTACACCTTC

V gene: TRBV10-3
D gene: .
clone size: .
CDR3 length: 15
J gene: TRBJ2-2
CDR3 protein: CAISGAGTNTGELFF
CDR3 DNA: TGTGCCATCAGTGGGGCAGGAACGAACACCGGGGAGCTGTTTTTT

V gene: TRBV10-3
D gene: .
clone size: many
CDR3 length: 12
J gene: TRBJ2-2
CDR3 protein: CASYGPSGELFF
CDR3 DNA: TGTGCCAGTTACGGGCCGTCGGGGGAGCTGTTTTTT

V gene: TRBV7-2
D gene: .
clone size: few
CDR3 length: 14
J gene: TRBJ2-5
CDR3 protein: CASSLAGSQETQYF
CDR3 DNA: TGTGCCAGCAGCTTAGCTGGCAGCCAAGAGACCCAGTACTTC

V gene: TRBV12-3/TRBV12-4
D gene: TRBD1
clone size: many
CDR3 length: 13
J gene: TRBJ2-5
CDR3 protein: CASSGTDQETQYF
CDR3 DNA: TGTGCCAGCAGTGGGACAGACCAAGAGACCCAGTACTTC

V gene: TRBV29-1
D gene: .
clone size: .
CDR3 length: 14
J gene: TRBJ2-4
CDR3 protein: CSVTGHSTKNIQYF
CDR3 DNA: TGCAGCGTCACGGGACATTCCACCAAAAACATTCAGTACTTC

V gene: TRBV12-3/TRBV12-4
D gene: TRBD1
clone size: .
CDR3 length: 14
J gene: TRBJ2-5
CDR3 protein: CASSPQGDAKTQYF
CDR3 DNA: TGTGCCAGCAGTCCTCAGGGGGACGCGAAGACCCAGTACTTC

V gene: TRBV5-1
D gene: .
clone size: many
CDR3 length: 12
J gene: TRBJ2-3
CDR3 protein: CASSLESDTQYF
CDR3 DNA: TGCGCCAGCAGCTTGGAATCTGATACGCAGTATTTT

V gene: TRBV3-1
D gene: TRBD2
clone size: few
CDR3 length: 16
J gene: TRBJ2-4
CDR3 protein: CASSGRDRGGWKIQYF
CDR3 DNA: TGTGCCAGCAGCGGTCGGGACCGCGGGGGATGGAAAATTCAGTACTTC

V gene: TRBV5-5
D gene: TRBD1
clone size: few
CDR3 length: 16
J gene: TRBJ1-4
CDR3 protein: CASSRDGTGWPRKLFF
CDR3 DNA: TGTGCCAGCAGCCGGGATGGGACAGGTTGGCCCAGAAAACTGTTTTTT

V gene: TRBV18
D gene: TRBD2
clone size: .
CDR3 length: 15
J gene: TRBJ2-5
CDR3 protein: CASSRASGFQETQYF
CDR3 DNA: TGTGCCAGCTCACGCGCTAGCGGATTCCAAGAGACCCAGTACTTC

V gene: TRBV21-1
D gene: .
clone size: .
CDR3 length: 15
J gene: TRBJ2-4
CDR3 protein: CASSLYRDSKNIQYF
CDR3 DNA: TGTGCCAGCAGCTTATACCGGGACAGCAAAAACATTCAGTACTTC

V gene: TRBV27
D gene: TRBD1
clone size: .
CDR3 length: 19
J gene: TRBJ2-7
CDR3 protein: CASSLSTGEGQGLSYEQYF
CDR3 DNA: TGTGCCAGCAGTTTATCGACGGGGGAAGGACAGGGGCTCTCCTACGAGCAGTACTTC

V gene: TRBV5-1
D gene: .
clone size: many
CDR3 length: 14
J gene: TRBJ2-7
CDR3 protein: CASSLRDRAYEQYF
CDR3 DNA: TGCGCCAGCAGCCTCCGGGACCGAGCCTACGAGCAGTACTTC

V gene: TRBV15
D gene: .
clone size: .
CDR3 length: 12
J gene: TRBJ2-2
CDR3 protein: CATSRAGGELFF
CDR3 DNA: TGTGCCACCAGCAGAGCGGGTGGGGAGCTGTTTTTT

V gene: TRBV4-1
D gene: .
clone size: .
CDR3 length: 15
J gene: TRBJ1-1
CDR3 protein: CASSQVETGNTEAFF
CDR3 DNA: TGCGCCAGCAGCCAAGTAGAGACAGGTAACACTGAAGCTTTCTTT

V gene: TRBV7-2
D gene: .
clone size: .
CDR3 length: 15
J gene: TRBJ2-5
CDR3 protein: CASSSAEGRWSSQYF
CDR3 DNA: TGTGCCAGCAGCTCAGCAGAGGGACGGTGGTCGTCCCAGTACTTC

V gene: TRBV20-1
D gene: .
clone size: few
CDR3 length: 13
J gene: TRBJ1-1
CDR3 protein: CSTTGRARTEAFF
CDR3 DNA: TGCAGTACAACAGGGAGGGCGCGAACTGAAGCTTTCTTT

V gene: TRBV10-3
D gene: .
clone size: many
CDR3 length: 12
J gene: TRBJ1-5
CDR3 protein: CAISASNQPQHF
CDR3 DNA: TGTGCCATCAGTGCGAGCAATCAGCCCCAGCATTTT

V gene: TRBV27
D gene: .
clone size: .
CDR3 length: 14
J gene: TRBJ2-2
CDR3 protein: CASSYARDTGELFF
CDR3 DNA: TGTGCCAGCAGTTATGCCCGTGACACCGGGGAGCTGTTTTTT

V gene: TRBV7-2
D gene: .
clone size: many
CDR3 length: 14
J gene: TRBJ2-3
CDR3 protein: CASSLDRSTDTQYF
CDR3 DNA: TGTGCCAGCAGCTTAGACAGGAGCACAGATACGCAGTATTTT

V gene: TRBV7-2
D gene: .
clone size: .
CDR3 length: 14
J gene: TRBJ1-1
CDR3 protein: CASSLEGSRTEAFF
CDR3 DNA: TGTGCCAGCAGCTTAGAAGGTAGTAGGACTGAAGCTTTCTTT

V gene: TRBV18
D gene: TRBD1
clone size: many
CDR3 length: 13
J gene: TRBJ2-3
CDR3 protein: CASSGQGTDTQYF
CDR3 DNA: TGTGCCAGCTCCGGACAGGGAACAGATACGCAGTATTTT

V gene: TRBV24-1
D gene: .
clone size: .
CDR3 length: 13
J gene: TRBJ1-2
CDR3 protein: CATSDHKGYGYTF
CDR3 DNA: TGTGCCACCAGTGACCATAAGGGGTATGGCTACACCTTC

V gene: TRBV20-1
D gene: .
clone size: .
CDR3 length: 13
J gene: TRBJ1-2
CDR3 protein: CSARTGIDYGYTF
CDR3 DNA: TGCAGTGCTAGAACGGGGATCGACTATGGCTACACCTTC

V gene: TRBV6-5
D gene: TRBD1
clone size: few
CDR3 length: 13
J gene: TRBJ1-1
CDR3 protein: CASSSQGQLGAFF
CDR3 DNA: TGTGCCAGCAGTTCGCAGGGACAGCTAGGAGCTTTCTTT

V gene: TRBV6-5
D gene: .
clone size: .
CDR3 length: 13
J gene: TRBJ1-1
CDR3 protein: CASSYSPITEAFF
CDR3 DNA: TGTGCCAGCAGTTACTCTCCCATCACTGAAGCTTTCTTT

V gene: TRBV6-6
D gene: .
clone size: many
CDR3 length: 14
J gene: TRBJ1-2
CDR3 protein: CASRGARDNYGYTF
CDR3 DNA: TGTGCCAGTCGTGGTGCGCGGGACAACTATGGCTACACCTTC

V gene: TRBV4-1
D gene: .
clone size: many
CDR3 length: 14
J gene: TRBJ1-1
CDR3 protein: CASSQGGGGTEAFF
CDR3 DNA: TGCGCCAGCAGCCAAGGAGGGGGGGGCACTGAAGCTTTCTTT

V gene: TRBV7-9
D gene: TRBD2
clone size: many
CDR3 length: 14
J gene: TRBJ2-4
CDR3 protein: CASRVSGGKNIQYF
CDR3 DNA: TGTGCCAGCAGAGTCAGCGGGGGCAAAAACATTCAGTACTTC

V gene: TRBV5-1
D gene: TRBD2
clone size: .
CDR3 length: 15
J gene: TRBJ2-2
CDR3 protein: CASRTGTTVAGELFF
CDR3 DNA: TGCGCCAGCAGGACCGGGACTACAGTTGCCGGGGAGCTGTTTTTT

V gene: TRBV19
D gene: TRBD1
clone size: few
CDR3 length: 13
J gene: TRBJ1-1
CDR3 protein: CASVRTGLDEAFF
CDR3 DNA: TGTGCCAGTGTGCGGACAGGACTGGATGAAGCTTTCTTT

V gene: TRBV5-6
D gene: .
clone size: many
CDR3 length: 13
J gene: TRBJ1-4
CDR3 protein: CASSRDPNEKLFF
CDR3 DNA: TGTGCCAGCAGCCGGGACCCCAATGAAAAACTGTTTTTT

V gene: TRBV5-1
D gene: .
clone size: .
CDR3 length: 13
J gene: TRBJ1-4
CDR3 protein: CASSSSPGEKLFF
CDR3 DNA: TGCGCCAGCAGCTCTTCCCCCGGCGAAAAACTGTTTTTT

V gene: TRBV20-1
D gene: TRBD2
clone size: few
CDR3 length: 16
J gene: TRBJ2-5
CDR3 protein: CSARDFGLAIKETQYF
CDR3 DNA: TGCAGTGCTAGAGATTTTGGACTAGCGATTAAAGAGACCCAGTACTTC

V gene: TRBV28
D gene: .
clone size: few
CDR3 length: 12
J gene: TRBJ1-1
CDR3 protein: CASSSRATEAFF
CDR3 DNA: TGTGCCAGCAGTTCTCGGGCCACTGAAGCTTTCTTT

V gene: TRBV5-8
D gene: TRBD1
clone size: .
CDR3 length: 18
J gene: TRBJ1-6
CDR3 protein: CASSYEPGTGRGNSPLHF
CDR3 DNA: TGTGCCAGCAGCTACGAACCCGGGACAGGGAGAGGGAATTCACCCCTCCACTTT

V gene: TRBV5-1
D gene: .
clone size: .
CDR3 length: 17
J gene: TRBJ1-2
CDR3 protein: CASSLARGGNSNYGYTF
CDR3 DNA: TGCGCCAGCAGCTTGGCCCGGGGGGGCAATTCGAACTATGGCTACACCTTC

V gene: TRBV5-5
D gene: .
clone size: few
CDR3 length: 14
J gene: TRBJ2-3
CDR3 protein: CASSLEVGQNTQYF
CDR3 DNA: TGTGCCAGCAGCTTGGAGGTGGGTCAAAATACGCAGTATTTT

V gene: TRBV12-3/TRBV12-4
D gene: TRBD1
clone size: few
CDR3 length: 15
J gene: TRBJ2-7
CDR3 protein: CASSPRGTAAHEQYF
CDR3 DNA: TGTGCCAGCAGTCCCAGGGGGACAGCCGCTCACGAGCAGTACTTC

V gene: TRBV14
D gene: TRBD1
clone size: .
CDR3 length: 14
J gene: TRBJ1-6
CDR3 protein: CASSRTGWDSPLHF
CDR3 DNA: TGTGCCAGCAGCCGGACAGGTTGGGACTCACCCCTCCACTTT

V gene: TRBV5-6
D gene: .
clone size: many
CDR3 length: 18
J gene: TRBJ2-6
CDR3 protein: CASSLGGGRSSGANVLTF
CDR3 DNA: TGTGCCAGCAGCTTGGGAGGGGGGAGAAGCTCTGGGGCCAACGTCCTGACTTTC

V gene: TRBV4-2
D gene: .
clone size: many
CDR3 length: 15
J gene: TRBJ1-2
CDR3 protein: CASSPFESGPYGYTF
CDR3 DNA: TGTGCCAGCAGCCCTTTCGAATCGGGGCCCTATGGCTACACCTTC

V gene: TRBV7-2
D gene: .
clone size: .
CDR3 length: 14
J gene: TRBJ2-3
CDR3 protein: CASSFEGRGDTQYF
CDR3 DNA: TGTGCCAGCAGCTTCGAGGGTCGAGGCGATACGCAGTATTTT

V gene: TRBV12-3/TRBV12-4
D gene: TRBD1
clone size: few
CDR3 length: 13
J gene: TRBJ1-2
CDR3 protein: CASSFTGVGGYTF
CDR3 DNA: TGTGCCAGCAGTTTCACAGGGGTCGGTGGCTACACCTTC

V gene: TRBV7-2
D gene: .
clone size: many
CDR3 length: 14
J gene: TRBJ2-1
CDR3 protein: CASRTGSSYNEQFF
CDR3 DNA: TGTGCCAGCAGAACGGGAAGCTCCTACAATGAGCAGTTCTTC

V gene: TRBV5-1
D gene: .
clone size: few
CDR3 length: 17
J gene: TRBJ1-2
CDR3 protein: CASSLAASLGANYGYTF
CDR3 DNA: TGCGCCAGCAGCTTAGCGGCTTCCCTCGGGGCTAACTATGGCTACACCTTC

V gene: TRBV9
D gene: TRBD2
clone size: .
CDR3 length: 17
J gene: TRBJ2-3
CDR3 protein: CASSVVGGRPYTDTQYF
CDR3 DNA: TGTGCCAGCAGCGTAGTTGGCGGGAGACCATACACAGATACGCAGTATTTT

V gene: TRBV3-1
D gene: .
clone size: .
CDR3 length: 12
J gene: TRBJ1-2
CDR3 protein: CASSRDRNGYTF
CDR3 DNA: TGTGCCAGCAGCCGAGACAGAAATGGCTACACCTTC